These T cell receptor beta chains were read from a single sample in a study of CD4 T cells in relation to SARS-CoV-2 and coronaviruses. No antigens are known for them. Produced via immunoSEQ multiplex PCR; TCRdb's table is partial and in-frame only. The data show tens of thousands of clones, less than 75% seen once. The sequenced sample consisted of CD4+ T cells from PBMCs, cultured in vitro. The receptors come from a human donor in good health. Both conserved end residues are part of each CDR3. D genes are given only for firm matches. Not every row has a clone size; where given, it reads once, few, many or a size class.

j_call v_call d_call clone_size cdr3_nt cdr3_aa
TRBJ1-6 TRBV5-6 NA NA TGTGCCAGCAGCTTGGGATCAGGAGGGGGTTATAATTCACCCCTCCACTTT CASSLGSGGGYNSPLHF
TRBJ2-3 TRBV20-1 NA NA TGCAGTGCGAGAGGCACAGATACGCAGTATTTT CSARGTDTQYF
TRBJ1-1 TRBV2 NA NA TGTGCCAGCAGTGAACGGATGAACACTGAAGCTTTCTTT CASSERMNTEAFF
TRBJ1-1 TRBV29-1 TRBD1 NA TGCAGCGTTGTTGGGTCAGGGGGGGTGAATGAAGCTTTCTTT CSVVGSGGVNEAFF
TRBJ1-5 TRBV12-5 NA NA TGTGCTAGTGGTTTGGGTACCGGGCCCAATCAGCCCCAGCATTTT CASGLGTGPNQPQHF
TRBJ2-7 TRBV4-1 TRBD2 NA TGCGCCAGCAGCCAAGTAGCGGGAGTTTTGGACGAGCAGTACTTC CASSQVAGVLDEQYF
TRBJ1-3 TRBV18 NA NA TGTGCCAGCTCACCATCCCTACTCACGAGCTCTGGAAACACCATATATTTT CASSPSLLTSSGNTIYF
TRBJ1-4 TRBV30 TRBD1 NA TGTGCCTGGAGCAAAAGGACAGGGAGGCAGACAACTAATGAAAAACTGTTTTTT CAWSKRTGRQTTNEKLFF
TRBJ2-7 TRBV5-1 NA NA TGCGCCAGCAGCTTGGATCAGGGCGTCGAGCAGTACTTC CASSLDQGVEQYF
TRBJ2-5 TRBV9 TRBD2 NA TGTGCCAGCAGCCTGACTAGCGGACAAGAGACCCAGTACTTC CASSLTSGQETQYF
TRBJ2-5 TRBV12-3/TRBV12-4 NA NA TGTGCCACCTTCCAAGAGACCCAGTACTTC CATFQETQYF
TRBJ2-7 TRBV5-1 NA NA TGCGCCAGCAGCACCGACTACGAGCAGTACTTC CASSTDYEQYF
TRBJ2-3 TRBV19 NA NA TGTGCCAGTAGTATCGGAGTCACAGATACGCAGTATTTT CASSIGVTDTQYF
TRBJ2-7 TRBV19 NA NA TGTGCCAGTAGTACCCCTCCCCCAGGGGCCTACGAGCAGTACTTC CASSTPPPGAYEQYF
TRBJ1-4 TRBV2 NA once TGTGCCAGCAGTTCCGGGAATGAAAAACTGTTTTTT CASSSGNEKLFF
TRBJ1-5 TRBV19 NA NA TGTGCCAGTAGGACCCCAGTCGTGAATCAGCCCCAGCATTTT CASRTPVVNQPQHF
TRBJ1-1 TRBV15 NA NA TGTGCCACCATGTTTTCAGCGAACACTGAAGCTTTCTTT CATMFSANTEAFF
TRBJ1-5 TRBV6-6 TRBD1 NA TGTGCCAGCAGATCATCAGACAGGGGTTTACGTCAGCCCCAGCATTTT CASRSSDRGLRQPQHF
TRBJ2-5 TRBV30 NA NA TGTGCCTGGAACGGGGGCCGGGTTAAAGAGACCCAGTACTTC CAWNGGRVKETQYF
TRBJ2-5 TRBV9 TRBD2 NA TGTGCCAGCAGCGTAGTTGGACTAGCGGGAGGGCAAGAGACCCAGTACTTC CASSVVGLAGGQETQYF
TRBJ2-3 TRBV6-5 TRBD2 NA TGTGCCAGCAGTTTGGGGGTAGCGGGAGGACAAGATACGCAGTATTTT CASSLGVAGGQDTQYF
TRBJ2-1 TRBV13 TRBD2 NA TGTGCCAGCAGCTCTGACGAAGTAGCGGGAGGTCTCGAGCAGTTCTTC CASSSDEVAGGLEQFF
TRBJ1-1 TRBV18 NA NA TGTGCCAGCTCACCGTCACCGAGGAACACTGAAGCTTTCTTT CASSPSPRNTEAFF
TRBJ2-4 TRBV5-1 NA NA TGCGCCAGCAGCTTCGGGGGGCAGGCCAAAAACATTCAGTACTTC CASSFGGQAKNIQYF
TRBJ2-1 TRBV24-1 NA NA TGTGCCACCCCCCATGAGCAGTTCTTC CATPHEQFF
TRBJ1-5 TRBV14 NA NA TGTGCCAGCAGCCAAGACAGGGAGCGGCCCCAGCATTTT CASSQDRERPQHF
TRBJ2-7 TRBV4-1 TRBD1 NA TGCGCCAGCAGCCGCATCAAAGGACAGGGGCGGTCCTACGAGCAGTACTTC CASSRIKGQGRSYEQYF
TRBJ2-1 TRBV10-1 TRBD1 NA TGCGCCAGCAATCGGGGCCTGGACAGGAATGAGCAGTTCTTC CASNRGLDRNEQFF
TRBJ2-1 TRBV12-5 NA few TGTGCTAGTGGTTCAATCCAGACAAATGAGCAGTTCTTC CASGSIQTNEQFF
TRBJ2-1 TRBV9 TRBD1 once TGTGCCAGCAGCGTAGATTCCGGGGTCTCAGGGGGCCAGTTCTTC CASSVDSGVSGGQFF
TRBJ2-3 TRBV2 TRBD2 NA TGTGCCAGCGGGGAGCGGGAGTGGAATTTT CASGEREWNF
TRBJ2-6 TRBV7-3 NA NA TGTGCCAGCAAGGACGGGGCCAACGTCCTGACTTTC CASKDGANVLTF
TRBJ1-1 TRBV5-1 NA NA TGCGCCAGCAGCTTGGTCGGGATCGAGAACACTGAAGCTTTCTTT CASSLVGIENTEAFF
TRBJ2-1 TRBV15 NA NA TGTGCCACCAGAACAGGGCGGATCAATGAGCAGTTCTTC CATRTGRINEQFF
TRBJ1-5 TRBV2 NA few TGTGCCAGCAAGGGTTCGAACAATCAGCCCCAGCATTTT CASKGSNNQPQHF
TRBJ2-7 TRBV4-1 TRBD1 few TGCGCCAGTAGTCTTGGGACAGACTACGAGCAGTACTTC CASSLGTDYEQYF
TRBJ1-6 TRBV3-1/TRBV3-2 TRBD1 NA TGTGCCAGCAGCCTATGGGACAGTAAACCCAATTCACCCCTCCACTTT CASSLWDSKPNSPLHF
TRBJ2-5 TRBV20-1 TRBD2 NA TGCAGTGCTAGTCTCGCTAGCGGGAGGGCCGTAGAGACCCAGTACTTC CSASLASGRAVETQYF
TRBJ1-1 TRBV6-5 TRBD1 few TGTGCCAGCAGTCCATACAGGGGGCAGACTGAAGCTTTCTTT CASSPYRGQTEAFF
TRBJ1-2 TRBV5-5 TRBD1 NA TGTGCCAGCAGCTGGACAGGGGGCGACTATGGCTACACCTTC CASSWTGGDYGYTF
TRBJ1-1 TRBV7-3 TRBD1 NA TGTGCCAGCAGCTTCGGGACAGACACTGAAGCTTTCTTT CASSFGTDTEAFF
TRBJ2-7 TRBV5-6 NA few TGTGCCAGCAGCTTGGTCCAGGGTTACGAGCAGTACTTC CASSLVQGYEQYF
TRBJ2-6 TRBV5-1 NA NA TGCGCCAGCAGCTTGGCTACAGGGAAGTCCTCTGGGGCCAACGTCCTGACTTTC CASSLATGKSSGANVLTF
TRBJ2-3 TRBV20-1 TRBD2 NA TGCAGTGCTAGTGGACTAGCGGGAGTGACGGATACGCAGTATTTT CSASGLAGVTDTQYF
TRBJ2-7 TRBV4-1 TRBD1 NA TGCGCCAGCAGCCAAGGTGGGACAGGGAACTTCTACGAGCAGTACTTC CASSQGGTGNFYEQYF
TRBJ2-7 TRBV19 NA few TGTGCCAGTAGTTTGGACAATAACGAGCAGTACTTC CASSLDNNEQYF
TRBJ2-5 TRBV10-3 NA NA TGTGCCATCAGTGAGTCCCGGGGTTTTAGGTCGGAGACCCAGTACTTC CAISESRGFRSETQYF
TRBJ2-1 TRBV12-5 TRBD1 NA TGTGCTAGTGGCCTCGGGACAGGGGTTGAGCAGTTCTTC CASGLGTGVEQFF
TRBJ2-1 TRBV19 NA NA TGTGCCAGTAGTATCTCTTGGCGCGACAATGAGCAGTTCTTC CASSISWRDNEQFF
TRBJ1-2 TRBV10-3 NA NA TGTGCCATCAGTGAGTCCACGGACCTCGCGGGCTATGGCTACACCTTC CAISESTDLAGYGYTF
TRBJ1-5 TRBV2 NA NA TGTGCCAGCAGTGAGGGGGCAGTATCGAGTCAGCCCCAGCATTTT CASSEGAVSSQPQHF
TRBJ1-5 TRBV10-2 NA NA TGCGCCAGCAGACGGGGGGAGTGGTATCAGCCCCAGCATTTT CASRRGEWYQPQHF
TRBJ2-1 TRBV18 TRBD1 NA TGTGCCAGCTCACCACGGGACAGATACAATGAGCAGTTCTTC CASSPRDRYNEQFF
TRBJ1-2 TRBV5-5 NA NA TGTGCCAGCAGGGCGCAGTCGGGTTACTATGGCTACACCTTC CASRAQSGYYGYTF
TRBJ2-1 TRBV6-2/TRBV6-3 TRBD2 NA TGTGCCAGCAGTTACTCCCCACCTAGCGGGATCTACAATGAGCAGTTCTTC CASSYSPPSGIYNEQFF
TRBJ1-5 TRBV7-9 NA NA TGTGCCAGCAGCCAGTGGGGGAGCAATCAGCCCCAGCATTTT CASSQWGSNQPQHF
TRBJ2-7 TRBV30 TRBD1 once TGTGCCTGGAGTCGGGACAGGGCAAACGAGCAGTACTTC CAWSRDRANEQYF
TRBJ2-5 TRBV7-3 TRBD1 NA TGTGCCAGCAGCTCCACTCCCGGGACAGGGGCCGGAGAGACCCAGTACTTC CASSSTPGTGAGETQYF
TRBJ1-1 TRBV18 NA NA TGTGCCAGCTCACCACTTTTGGGAGGCGACACTGAAGCTTTCTTT CASSPLLGGDTEAFF